The 17 T cell receptor beta chains below all came from one sample that was sequenced in a study of T-cell memory formation after mild COVID-19. From the 5' RACE reads, TCRdb called clonotypes with MiXCR, one entry per CDR3 protein. Of roughly 80,000 distinct CDR3 sequences listed, approximately 15% are singletons. The sequencing sample was made of PBMCs or a T cell subset sorted from them (not recorded which). The receptors stem from an adult woman who had mild COVID-19 (a few samples of this study predate the infection). Cell type and time point are not known.

The CDR3 reads CASSLMGESTEAFF. The CDR3 DNA sequence: TGTGCCAGCAGTTTAATGGGAGAGAGCACTGAAGCTTTCTTT. The chain is built from TRBV12-3 or TRBV12-4 and TRBJ1-1; D ambiguous. CDR3 size: 14 residues. Trimming shortened V by 2 bases and J by 4 bases, and 11 bases separated the two germline ends.

This clonotype was counted between two and nine times. The chain joins TRBV9 to TRBJ2-7; D tentatively reads TRBD1 or TRBD2 (6 bases each). There are 14 residues in the CDR3. V lost 0 bases to trimming and J lost 5 bases, with 12 bases between them. Per the germline V gene, CDR1 is SGDLS and CDR2 is YYNGEE. DNA of the CDR3: TGTGCCAGCAGCGTAGCTCCGGGGGCTCACGAGCAGTACTTC. This sequence encodes CASSVAPGAHEQYF.

The CDR3 DNA follows: TGTGCCAGCAGCCAAGCCAGTGGGGCAGTCTACCAAGAGACCCAGTACTTC. Translating it yields CASSQASGAVYQETQYF. The V call is TRBV3-1, the J call TRBJ2-5, with a possible D match to TRBD1 (5 bases). The CDR3 runs to 17 residues. Germline assignment: CDR1 LGHDT and CDR2 YNNKEL (reference sequence). V lost 1 base to trimming and J lost 0 bases, with 15 bases between them.

This clonotype has ten or more counts. This chain connects TRBV5-1 to TRBJ2-4; TRBD1 matches at 10 bases. The CDR3 extends over 14 amino acids. Germline CDR1 SGHRS, CDR2 YFSETQ. J gave up 6 bases and V 0 bases, and 0 bases lay outside the gene matches. For the CDR3, the DNA is TGCGCCAGCAGCTTGGGACAGGGGGCAAACATTCAGTACTTC. It is translated as CASSLGQGANIQYF.

V usage is TRBV30 and J usage is TRBJ2-1; 12 nucleotides match TRBD1. Looked up from germline, CDR1 is GTSNPN and CDR2 is SVGIG (reference sequence). The CDR3 is made up of 15 amino acids. Germline trimming cut 1 base from V and 8 bases from J; bases unmatched to any gene: 6. CDR3 nucleotides: TGTGCCTGGAGTGGCGGGACAGGGGGCAACGATGAGCAGTTCTTC. Its protein is CAWSGGTGGNDEQFF.

There are many counts of this clonotype. CDR3 sequence (DNA): TGTGCCAGCAGTTACTGGGGTATTCGGGAAGAGACCCAGTACTTC. This gives the protein CASSYWGIREETQYF. The V gene is TRBV6-2 or TRBV6-3, the J gene TRBJ2-5, with D unclear. This CDR3 contains 15 residues. With 1 base removed from V and 3 bases from J, the gap between germline ends came to 12 bases. Germline CDR1 and CDR2: MNHEY and SVGEGT.

This clonotype has more than one count but fewer than ten. The CDR3 sequence: CSAVANYGYTF. Written as DNA, the CDR3 is TGCAGCGCCGTGGCTAACTATGGCTACACCTTC. V usage is TRBV29-1 and J usage is TRBJ1-2; D unclear. Germline CDR1 SQVTM, CDR2 ANQGSEA. The CDR3 runs to 11 residues. Trimming left V 7 bases short and J 0 bases short, with 6 bases between.

This clonotype has a handful of counts. The chain combines TRBV7-9 with TRBJ2-7, with 7 bases that match TRBD2. The CDR3 runs 14 residues. The junction had 8 bases not matched to a gene; V was cut back by 5 bases and J by 4 bases. Germline V gene lookup returns CDR1 SEHNR and CDR2 FQNEAQ (reference sequence). The CDR3 sequence: CASSPRDYTYEQYF. Here the CDR3 DNA reads TGTGCCAGCAGCCCCCGGGACTATACATACGAGCAGTACTTC.

This clonotype was recorded a few times. The V gene is TRBV24-1, the J gene TRBJ2-1, with 7 bases that match TRBD1. CDR3 length: 17 residues. With V trimmed by 0 bases and J by 3 bases, 7 bases remained unmatched. Germline CDR1 and CDR2: KGHDR and SFDVKD. CDR3 region: CATSDLQRDSNYNEQFF. CDR3 DNA sequence: TGTGCCACCAGTGATTTGCAGAGGGACAGCAACTACAATGAGCAGTTCTTC.

The rearrangement uses TRBV9 and TRBJ2-2; 9 bases are shared with TRBD2. Per the germline V gene, CDR1 is SGDLS and CDR2 is YYNGEE. The CDR3 totals 21 residues. The V and J ends lost 0 bases and 0 bases, in that order; junction bases with no gene match: 15. DNA of the CDR3: TGTGCCAGCAGCGTAGCTTCCCTAGCGGGGATTCTATCCCCGAACACCGGGGAGCTGTTTTTT. Translated: CASSVASLAGILSPNTGELFF.

The rearrangement links TRBV5-1 to TRBJ1-1; D uncertain. This CDR3 is built from 13 residues. CDR1 SGHRS and CDR2 YFSETQ come from the germline V gene. V was trimmed by 2 bases and J by 3 bases, leaving 8 bases between them. Here the CDR3 reads CASSLSEDTEAFF. The CDR3 coding sequence is TGCGCCAGCAGCTTATCGGAAGACACTGAAGCTTTCTTT.

The chain joins TRBV5-1 to TRBJ2-7, with D possibly TRBD1 on 6 matching bases. V lost 1 base, J lost 3 bases, and 8 bases lay in between. In germline, CDR1 is SGHRS, CDR2 YFSETQ. The CDR3 spans 13 residues. The CDR3 spells CASSLNRVYEQYF. For the CDR3, the DNA is TGCGCCAGCAGCTTGAACAGGGTCTACGAGCAGTACTTC. The full variable domain, rest sourced from reference TRBV5-1 and TRBJ2-7, is KAGVTQTPRYLIKTRGQQVTLSCSPISGHRSVSWYQQTPGQGLQFLFEYFSETQRNKGNFPGRFSGRQFSNSRSEMNVSTLELGDSALYLCASSLNRVYEQYFGPGTRLTVT.

This clonotype came up many times. The rearrangement joins TRBV27 to TRBJ2-1; TRBD1 matches at 8 bases. Trimming removed 3 bases from V and 6 bases from J; junction bases left unmatched: 1. The germline V gene encodes CDR1 MNHEY and CDR2 SMNVEV (reference sequence). CDR3 length: 13 residues. The CDR3 coding sequence is TGTGCCAGCAGTTTCACAGGGGGCAATGAGCAGTTCTTC. It encodes CASSFTGGNEQFF.

This clonotype was seen a few times. J is TRBJ2-2 and V is TRBV10-3, with 11 bases matching TRBD1. After removal of 0 bases from V and 6 bases from J, the junction contained 3 bases not matched to a gene. The CDR3 consists of 16 residues. CDR1 and CDR2 (germline): ENHRY, SYGVKD. CDR3 DNA sequence: TGTGCCATCAGTGAGTCCGGACAGGGGGCCTCCGGGGAGCTGTTTTTT. This encodes CAISESGQGASGELFF.

The rearrangement links TRBV12-3 or TRBV12-4 to TRBJ2-5; D not certain. With 1 base removed from V and 4 bases from J, the gap between germline ends came to 7 bases. The CDR3 sequence is 13 residues long. The CDR3 coding sequence is TGTGCCAGCAGTTTAGGGGGTGCAGAGACCCAGTACTTC. Protein product: CASSLGGAETQYF.

This chain uses TRBV5-1 with TRBJ2-1, with 8 bases lining up with TRBD2. Germline V lookup: CDR1 SGHRS, CDR2 YFSETQ. The CDR3 consists of 15 residues. The junction had 3 bases not matched to a gene; V was cut back by 2 bases and J by 2 bases. CDR3 DNA: TGCGCCAGCAGCTTTTACGGGGGGGCCTACAATGAGCAGTTCTTC. Its protein product is CASSFYGGAYNEQFF. The full variable domain, rest sourced from reference TRBV5-1 and TRBJ2-1, is KAGVTQTPRYLIKTRGQQVTLSCSPISGHRSVSWYQQTPGQGLQFLFEYFSETQRNKGNFPGRFSGRQFSNSRSEMNVSTLELGDSALYLCASSFYGGAYNEQFFGPGTRLTVL.

CDR3 sequence: CASSMSGESPAYEQYF. The CDR3 DNA reads as TGTGCCAGTAGTATGAGCGGAGAGAGCCCAGCCTACGAGCAGTACTTC. This chain uses TRBV19 with TRBJ2-7; D perhaps matches TRBD2 (5 bases). The germline CDR1 and CDR2 sequences are LNHDA and SQIVND (reference sequence). Between the trimmed V and J ends, which lost 3 bases and 2 bases, there was a span of 17 bases. This CDR3 is built from 16 residues.